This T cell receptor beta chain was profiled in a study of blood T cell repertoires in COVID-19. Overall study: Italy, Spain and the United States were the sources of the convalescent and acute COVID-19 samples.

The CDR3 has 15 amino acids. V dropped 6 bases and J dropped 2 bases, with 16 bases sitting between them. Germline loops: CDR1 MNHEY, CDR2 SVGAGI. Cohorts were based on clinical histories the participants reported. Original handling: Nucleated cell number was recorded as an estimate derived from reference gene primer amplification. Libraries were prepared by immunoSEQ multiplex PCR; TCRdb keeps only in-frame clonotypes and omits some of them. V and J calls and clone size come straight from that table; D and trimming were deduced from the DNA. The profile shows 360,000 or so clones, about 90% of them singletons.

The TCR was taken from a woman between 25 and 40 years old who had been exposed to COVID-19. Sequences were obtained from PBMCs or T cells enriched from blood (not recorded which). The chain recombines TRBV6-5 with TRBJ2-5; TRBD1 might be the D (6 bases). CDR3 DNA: TGTGCCAGCAGCCTTTTACGACAGGTTCAAGAGACCCAGTACTTC. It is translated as CASSLLRQVQETQYF.